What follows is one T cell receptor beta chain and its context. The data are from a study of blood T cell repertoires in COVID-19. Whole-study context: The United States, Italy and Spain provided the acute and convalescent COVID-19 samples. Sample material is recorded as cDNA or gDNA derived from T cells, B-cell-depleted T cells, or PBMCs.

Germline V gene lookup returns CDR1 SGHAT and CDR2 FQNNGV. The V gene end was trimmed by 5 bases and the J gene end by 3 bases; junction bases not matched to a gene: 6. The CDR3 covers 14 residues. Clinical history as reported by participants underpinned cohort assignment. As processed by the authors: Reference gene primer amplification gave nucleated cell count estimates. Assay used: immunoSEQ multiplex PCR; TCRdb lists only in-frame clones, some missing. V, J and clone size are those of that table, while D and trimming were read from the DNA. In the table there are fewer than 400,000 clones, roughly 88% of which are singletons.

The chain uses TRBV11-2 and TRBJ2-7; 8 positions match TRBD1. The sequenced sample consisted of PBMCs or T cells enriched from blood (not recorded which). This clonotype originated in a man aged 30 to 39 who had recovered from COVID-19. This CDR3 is CASSQDRAGYEQYF. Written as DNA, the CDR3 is TGTGCCAGCAGCCAGGACAGGGCGGGCTACGAGCAGTACTTC.